A single sample gave rise to the 21 T cell receptor beta chains below, sequenced in a study of beta chain features in type 1 diabetes. What was sequenced were expressed TCRB transcripts, since all of the isolated RNA had been reverse transcribed. Profiling relied on immunoSEQ multiplex PCR, and the TCRdb table lists in-frame clones only, not all of them. Counted here are about 150,000 clones, 11% occurring once; the ten biggest clones make up about 1.9%. Sequenced: central memory CD4+ T cells from blood. The receptors here all came from a man between 18 and 29 years old in good health.

The V call is TRBV14, the J call TRBJ1-1; TRBD1 agrees at 7 bases. The CDR3 has 15 amino acids. The V segment lost 1 base and the J segment 3 bases; nucleotides outside the gene matches: 5. Looked up from germline, CDR1 is SGHDN and CDR2 is FVKESK. CDR3 residues: CASSQGGGRHTEAFF. The CDR3 nucleotides read TGTGCCAGCAGCCAAGGAGGGGGCAGGCACACTGAAGCTTTCTTT.

The gene calls are TRBV28 and TRBJ2-4, with 10 bases matching TRBD2. From germline, CDR1 is MDHEN and CDR2 SYDVKM. The junction had 11 bases not matched to a gene; V was cut back by 6 bases and J by 12 bases. The CDR3 sequence is 14 residues long. Here the CDR3 DNA reads TGTGCCAGCAGGGGTTCCGGGACTAGCGATCGTCAGTACTTC. It is translated as CASRGSGTSDRQYF.

This clone has just a few counts. The genes are TRBV29-1 and TRBJ2-3; 10 nucleotides align to TRBD2. Germline V gene sequence: CDR1 SQVTM, CDR2 ANQGSEA. This CDR3 region has 15 residues. Losses at the gene ends were 3 bases for V and 6 bases for J; bases not matched to a gene: 9. The CDR3 DNA follows: TGCAGCGTTGATTGGGCTAGCGGGAGATGGGATACGCAGTATTTT. Translated, it gives CSVDWASGRWDTQYF.

The chain recombines TRBV7-2 with TRBJ2-4, with TRBD2 identical over 10 bases. The CDR3 totals 16 residues. Unmatched junction bases numbered 3, after V lost 1 base and J lost 3 bases. Germline CDR1 is SGHTA and CDR2 is FQGNSA. The CDR3 sequence is CASSLVAGGSKNIQYF. The CDR3 bases are TGTGCCAGCAGCTTAGTAGCGGGAGGAAGCAAAAACATTCAGTACTTC. Full variable domain (missing parts from reference TRBV7-2 and TRBJ2-4): GAGVSQSPSNKVTEKGKDVELRCDPISGHTALYWYRQSLGQGLEFLIYFQGNSAPDKSGLPSDRFSAERTGGSVSTLTIQRTQQEDSAVYLCASSLVAGGSKNIQYFGAGTRLSVL.

This clone was seen ten or more times. The chain combines TRBV9 with TRBJ2-7, with 7 bases identical to TRBD2. CDR1 and CDR2 (germline): SGDLS, YYNGEE. The junction had 7 bases not matched to a gene; V was cut back by 3 bases and J by 4 bases. The CDR3 runs to 14 residues. CDR3 residues: CASSAGTNNYEQYF. In DNA, the CDR3 is TGTGCCAGCAGCGCCGGGACTAACAATTACGAGCAGTACTTC.

V usage is TRBV9 and J usage is TRBJ2-2, with D possibly being TRBD2 (5 bases). The V gene lost 0 bases and the J gene lost 0 bases, with 9 bases spanning the gap. Germline CDR1 and CDR2: SGDLS and YYNGEE. This CDR3 contains 16 residues. The CDR3 nucleotides read TGTGCCAGCAGCGTAGTAAATAGCGCGAACACCGGGGAGCTGTTTTTT. This codes for CASSVVNSANTGELFF.

The gene calls are TRBV30 and TRBJ2-5; D unclear. There are 13 residues in the CDR3. V was pared by 0 bases and J by 5 bases, with 10 bases between. CDR1 and CDR2 from the germline V gene are GTSNPN and SVGIG (reference sequence). The CDR3 sequence: CAWSVLGRETQYF. The CDR3 nucleotides are TGTGCCTGGAGTGTACTCGGAAGGGAGACCCAGTACTTC.

The chain joins TRBV30 to TRBJ1-2; the D gene is possibly TRBD1 (6 bases). Germline CDR1 is GTSNPN and CDR2 is SVGIG (reference sequence). The CDR3 totals 13 residues. V shed 2 bases and J shed 0 bases, with 7 bases lying between them. The DNA for the CDR3 is TGTGCCTGGAGTCGGACAGCTAACTATGGCTACACCTTC. It specifies CAWSRTANYGYTF. The entire variable domain, with the rest obtained from reference TRBV30 and TRBJ1-2, is as follows: SQTIHQWPATLVQPVGSPLSLECTVEGTSNPNLYWYRQAAGRGLQLLFYSVGIGQISSEVPQNLSASRPQDRQFILSSKKLLLSDSGFYLCAWSRTANYGYTFGSGTRLTVV.

J is TRBJ1-5 and V is TRBV30; 7 bases are shared with TRBD1. Germline CDR1 and CDR2: GTSNPN and SVGIG (reference sequence). This CDR3 spans 13 amino acids. J gave up 5 bases and V 1 base, and 2 bases lay outside the gene matches. The CDR3 sequence is CAWSDTGDQPQHF. In nucleotides, the CDR3 is TGTGCCTGGAGTGATACAGGGGATCAGCCCCAGCATTTT.

The V and J genes are TRBV10-3 and TRBJ2-1; 7 nucleotides agree with TRBD2. V lost 6 bases to trimming and J lost 13 bases; unmatched junction nucleotides: 9. This CDR3 is 12 amino acids long. The germline V gene encodes CDR1 ENHRY and CDR2 SYGVKD. In nucleotides, the CDR3 is TGTGCCATCAGCCGCGACGGGGAGGGTCAGTTCTTC. Translation gives CAISRDGEGQFF.

The V and J genes are TRBV7-2 and TRBJ2-3; TRBD2 might be the D (7 bases). CDR1 SGHTA and CDR2 FQGNSA come from the germline V gene. Trimming shortened V by 5 bases and J by 6 bases, and 12 bases separated the two germline ends. The CDR3 sequence is 13 residues long. The CDR3 DNA sequence: TGTGCCAGCAGCCCACAGGGAGGGGATACGCAGTATTTT. Translation gives CASSPQGGDTQYF.

The chain recombines TRBV7-9 with TRBJ2-6; D gene unclear. There are 15 residues in the CDR3. Germline CDR1 is SEHNR and CDR2 is FQNEAQ (reference sequence). Trimming removed 5 bases at V and 0 bases at J, with 8 bases between. The CDR3 spells CASSRRFSGANVLTF. In DNA, the CDR3 is TGTGCCAGCAGCCGCAGGTTCTCTGGGGCCAACGTCCTGACTTTC.

This clone appeared a few times. The junction departs from the called germline gene at one end, perhaps through a read error. V usage is TRBV7-2 and J usage is TRBJ1-5; D is ambiguous. The CDR3 runs to 12 residues. Germline CDR1 is SGHTA and CDR2 is FQGNSA. The CDR3 protein is CASSLDNQPQHF. CDR3 DNA: TGTGCCAGCAGTTTAGACAATCAGCCCCAGCATTTT. Filled out from reference TRBV7-2 and TRBJ1-5, the complete variable domain reads GAGVSQSPSNKVTEKGKDVELRCDPISGHTALYWYRQSLGQGLEFLIYFQGNSAPDKSGLPSDRFSAERTGGSVSTLTIQRTQQEDSAVYLCASSLDNQPQHFGDGTRLSIL.

This clone has a count of ten or more. The chain links TRBV29-1 to TRBJ1-5; possibly TRBD1 for D (5 bases). This CDR3 comprises 13 residues. V lost 7 bases, J lost 6 bases, and 16 bases lay in between. Germline V gene data show CDR1 as SQVTM and CDR2 as ANQGSEA. The CDR3 loop is CSAQGVGGQPQHF. In nucleotides, the CDR3 is TGCAGCGCCCAAGGGGTGGGGGGTCAGCCCCAGCATTTT.

This clone was counted a few times. This chain joins TRBV28 and TRBJ2-7, with TRBD2 matching over 9 bases. The CDR3 consists of 15 residues. The V gene's germline CDR1 is MDHEN and CDR2 SYDVKM. The J segment lost 1 base and the V segment lost 6 bases, leaving 7 bases of the junction unmatched. The CDR3 is CASSKSGRRSYEQYF. CDR3 DNA sequence: TGTGCCAGCAGCAAAAGCGGGAGGCGATCCTACGAGCAGTACTTC.

The rearrangement uses TRBV2 and TRBJ1-1; D is undetermined. The CDR3 extends over 13 amino acids. Germline V CDR1 and CDR2: SNHLY, FYNNEI. V was pared by 7 bases and J by 1 base, with 10 bases between. CDR3: CASTSLANTEAFF. The CDR3 bases are TGTGCCAGCACCTCTTTGGCGAACACTGAAGCTTTCTTT.

This clone occurred a few times. The chain has TRBV30 and TRBJ2-1; 9 bases align to TRBD1. Trimming removed 2 bases from V and 6 bases from J; junction bases left unmatched: 5. Germline values: CDR1 GTSNPN, CDR2 SVGIG (reference sequence). This CDR3 contains 14 residues. CDR3 amino acids: CAWSLGQGSNEQFF. In DNA form, the CDR3 reads TGTGCCTGGAGTTTGGGACAGGGAAGCAATGAGCAGTTCTTC.

For this clone: It differs at one base from a far larger clone, so likely a read error. The V call is TRBV29-1, the J call TRBJ2-6; 9 bases are shared with TRBD2. Per the germline V gene, CDR1 is SQVTM and CDR2 is ANQGSEA. The CDR3 is 15 residues long. The CDR3, as DNA: TGCAGCGTGAGACCTAGCGGGACTGGGGCCAACGGCCTGACTTTC. Residues: CSVRPSGTGANGLTF. The full variable domain, in which reference TRBV29-1 and TRBJ2-6 provide the parts outside the CDR3, is SAVISQKPSRDICQRGTSLTIQCQVDSQVTMMFWYRQQPGQSLTLIATANQGSEATYESGFVIDKFPISRPNLTFSTLTVSNMSPEDSSIYLCSVRPSGTGANGLTFGAGSRLTVL.

This clone was observed a few times. V and J are TRBV6-6 and TRBJ2-7; 8 bases are a match to TRBD2. V was clipped by 0 bases and J by 3 bases; unmatched bases: 4. Germline assignment: CDR1 MNHNY and CDR2 SVGAGI (reference sequence). This CDR3 spans 15 amino acids. CDR3 sequence reads: CASSYSGLDLYEQYF. In DNA form, the CDR3 reads TGTGCCAGCAGTTACTCGGGACTAGACCTCTACGAGCAGTACTTC.

This clone was seen only a few times. The chain links TRBV7-2 to TRBJ2-3, with D possibly TRBD1 on 5 matching bases. The CDR3 sequence is 12 residues long. V lost 5 bases and J 7 bases, leaving 10 bases between the germline ends. CDR1 is SGHTA, CDR2 FQGNSA, per germline. The DNA for the CDR3 is TGTGCCAGCAGCATCAGGGATTATACGCAGTATTTT. This translates into CASSIRDYTQYF.

This clone was seen a few times. V gene TRBV9 combines with J gene TRBJ1-1; TRBD1 matches 11 bases. Trimming removed 4 bases from V and 9 bases from J; junction bases left unmatched: 11. This CDR3 is 15 amino acids long. Germline-derived CDR1 and CDR2 are SGDLS and YYNGEE. The CDR3 coding sequence is TGTGCCAGCAGCCGGTCTCTGGGACAGGGGGGCAAAGCTTTCTTT. Its translation is CASSRSLGQGGKAFF.